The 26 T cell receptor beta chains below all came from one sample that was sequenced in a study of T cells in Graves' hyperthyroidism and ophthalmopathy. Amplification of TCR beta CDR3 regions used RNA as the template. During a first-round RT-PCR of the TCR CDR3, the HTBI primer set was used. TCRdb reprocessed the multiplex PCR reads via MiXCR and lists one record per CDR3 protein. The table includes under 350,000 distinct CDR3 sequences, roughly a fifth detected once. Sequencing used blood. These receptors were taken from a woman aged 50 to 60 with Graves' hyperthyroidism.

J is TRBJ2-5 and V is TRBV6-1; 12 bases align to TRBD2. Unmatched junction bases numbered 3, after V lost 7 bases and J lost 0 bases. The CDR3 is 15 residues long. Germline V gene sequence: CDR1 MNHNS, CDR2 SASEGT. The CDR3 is CASKGLAGHQETQYF. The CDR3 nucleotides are TGTGCCAGCAAAGGACTAGCGGGGCACCAAGAGACCCAGTACTTC.

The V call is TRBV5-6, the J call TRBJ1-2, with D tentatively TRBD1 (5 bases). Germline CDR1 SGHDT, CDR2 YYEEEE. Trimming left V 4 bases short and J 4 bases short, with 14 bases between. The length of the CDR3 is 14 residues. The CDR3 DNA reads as TGTGCCAGCAGCCCTCGACAGATACTCTATGGCTACACCTTC. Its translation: CASSPRQILYGYTF.

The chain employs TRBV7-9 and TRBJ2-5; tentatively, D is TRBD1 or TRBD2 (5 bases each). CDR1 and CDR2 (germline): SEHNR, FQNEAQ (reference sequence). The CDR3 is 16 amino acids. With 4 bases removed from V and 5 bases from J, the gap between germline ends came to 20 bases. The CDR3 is CASSYKHWGRRETQYF. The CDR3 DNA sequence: TGTGCCAGCAGCTATAAGCACTGGGGCAGGAGGGAGACCCAGTACTTC.

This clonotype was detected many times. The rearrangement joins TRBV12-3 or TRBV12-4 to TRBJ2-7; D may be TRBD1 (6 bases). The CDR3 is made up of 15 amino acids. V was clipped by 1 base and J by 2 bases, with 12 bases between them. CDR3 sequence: CASSLGGTRTYEQYF. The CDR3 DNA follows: TGTGCCAGCAGTTTAGGGGGGACACGGACCTACGAGCAGTACTTC.

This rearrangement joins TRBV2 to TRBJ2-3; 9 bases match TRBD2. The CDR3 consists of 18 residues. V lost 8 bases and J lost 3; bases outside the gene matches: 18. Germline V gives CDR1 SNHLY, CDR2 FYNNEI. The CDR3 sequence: CASRRLKREVPRTDTQYF. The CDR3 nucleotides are TGTGCCAGCCGAAGACTAAAGCGGGAGGTCCCGAGAACAGATACGCAGTATTTT.

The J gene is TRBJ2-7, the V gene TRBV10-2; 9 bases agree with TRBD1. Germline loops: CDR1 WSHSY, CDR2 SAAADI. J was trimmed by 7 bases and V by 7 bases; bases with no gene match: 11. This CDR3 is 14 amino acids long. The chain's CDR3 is CASILEGQGGEQYF. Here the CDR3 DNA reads TGCGCCAGCATTCTTGAGGGACAGGGCGGAGAGCAGTACTTC.

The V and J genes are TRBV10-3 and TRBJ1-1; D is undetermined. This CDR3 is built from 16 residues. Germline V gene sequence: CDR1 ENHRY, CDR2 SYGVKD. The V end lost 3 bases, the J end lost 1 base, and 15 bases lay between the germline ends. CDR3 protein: CAISETGLEKNTEAFF. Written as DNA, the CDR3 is TGTGCCATCAGTGAAACGGGTTTGGAAAAGAACACTGAAGCTTTCTTT.

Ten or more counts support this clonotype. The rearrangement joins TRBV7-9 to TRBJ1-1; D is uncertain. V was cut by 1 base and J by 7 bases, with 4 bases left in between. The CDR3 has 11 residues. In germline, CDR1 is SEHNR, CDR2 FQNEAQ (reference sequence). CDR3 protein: CASSLGDEAFF. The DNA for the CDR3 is TGTGCCAGCAGCTTAGGTGATGAAGCTTTCTTT. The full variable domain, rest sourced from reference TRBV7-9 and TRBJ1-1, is DTGVSQNPRHKITKRGQNVTFRCDPISEHNRLYWYRQTLGQGPEFLTYFQNEAQLEKSRLLSDRFSAERPKGSFSTLEIQRTEQGDSAMYLCASSLGDEAFFGQGTRLTVV.

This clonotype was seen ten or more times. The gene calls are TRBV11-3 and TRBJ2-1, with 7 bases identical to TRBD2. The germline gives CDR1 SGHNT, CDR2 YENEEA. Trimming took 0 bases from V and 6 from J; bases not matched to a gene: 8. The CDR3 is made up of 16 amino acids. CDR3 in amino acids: CASSLDRREMRNEQFF. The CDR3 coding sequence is TGTGCCAGCAGCTTAGACCGGCGGGAGATGCGCAATGAGCAGTTCTTC.

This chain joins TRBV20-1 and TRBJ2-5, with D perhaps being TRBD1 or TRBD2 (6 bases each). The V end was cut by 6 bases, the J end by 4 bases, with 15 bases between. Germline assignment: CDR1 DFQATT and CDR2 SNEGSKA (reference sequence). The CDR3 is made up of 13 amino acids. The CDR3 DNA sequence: TGCAGTGCAAAGACAGGAGGGGTAGAGACCCAGTACTTC. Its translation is CSAKTGGVETQYF.

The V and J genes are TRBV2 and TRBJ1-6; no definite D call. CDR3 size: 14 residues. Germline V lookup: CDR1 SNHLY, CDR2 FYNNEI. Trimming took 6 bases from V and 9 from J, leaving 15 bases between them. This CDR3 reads CASSLEDIGSPLHF. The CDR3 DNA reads TGTGCCAGCAGCTTGGAGGATATCGGTTCACCCCTCCACTTT.

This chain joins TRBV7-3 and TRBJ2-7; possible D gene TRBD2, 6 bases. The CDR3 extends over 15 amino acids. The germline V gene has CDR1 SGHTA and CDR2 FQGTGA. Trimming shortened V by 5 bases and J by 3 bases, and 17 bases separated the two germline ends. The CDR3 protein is CASSPDGGTIYEQYF. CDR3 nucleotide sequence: TGTGCCAGCAGCCCAGACGGAGGGACCATCTACGAGCAGTACTTC. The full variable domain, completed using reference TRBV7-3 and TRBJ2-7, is GAGVSQTPSNKVTEKGKYVELRCDPISGHTALYWYRQSLGQGPEFLIYFQGTGAADDSGLPNDRFFAVRPEGSVSTLKIQRTERGDSAVYLCASSPDGGTIYEQYFGPGTRLTVT.

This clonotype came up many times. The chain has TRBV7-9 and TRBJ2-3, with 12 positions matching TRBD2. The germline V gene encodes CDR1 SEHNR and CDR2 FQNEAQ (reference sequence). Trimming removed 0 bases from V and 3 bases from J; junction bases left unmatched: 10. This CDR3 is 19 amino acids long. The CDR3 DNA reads TGTGCCAGCAGCTTAGCGACATTGGCTAGCGGGGGGGCTACAGATACGCAGTATTTT. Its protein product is CASSLATLASGGATDTQYF. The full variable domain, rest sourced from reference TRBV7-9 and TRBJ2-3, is DTGVSQNPRHKITKRGQNVTFRCDPISEHNRLYWYRQTLGQGPEFLTYFQNEAQLEKSRLLSDRFSAERPKGSFSTLEIQRTEQGDSAMYLCASSLATLASGGATDTQYFGPGTRLTVL.

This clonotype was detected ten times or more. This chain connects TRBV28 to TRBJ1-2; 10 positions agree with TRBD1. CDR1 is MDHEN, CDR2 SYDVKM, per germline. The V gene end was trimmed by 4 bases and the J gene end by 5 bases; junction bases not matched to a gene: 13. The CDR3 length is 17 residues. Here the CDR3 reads CASSSGGGDRGRYGYTF. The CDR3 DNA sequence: TGTGCCAGCAGTTCGGGGGGGGGGGACAGGGGTCGGTATGGCTACACCTTC.

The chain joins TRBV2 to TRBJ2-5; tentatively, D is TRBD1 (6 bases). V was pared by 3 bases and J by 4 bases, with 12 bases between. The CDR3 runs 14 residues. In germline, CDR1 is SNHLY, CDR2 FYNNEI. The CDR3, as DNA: TGTGCCAGCAGTGAGCAGGGGCGGCCAGAGACCCAGTACTTC. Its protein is CASSEQGRPETQYF.

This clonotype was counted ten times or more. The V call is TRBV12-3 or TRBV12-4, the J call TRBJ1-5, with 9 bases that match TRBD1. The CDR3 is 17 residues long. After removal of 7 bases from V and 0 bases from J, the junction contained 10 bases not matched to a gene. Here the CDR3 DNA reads TGTGCCAGCACCAAAAGGGGACAGGGCTTTAGCAATCAGCCCCAGCATTTT. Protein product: CASTKRGQGFSNQPQHF.

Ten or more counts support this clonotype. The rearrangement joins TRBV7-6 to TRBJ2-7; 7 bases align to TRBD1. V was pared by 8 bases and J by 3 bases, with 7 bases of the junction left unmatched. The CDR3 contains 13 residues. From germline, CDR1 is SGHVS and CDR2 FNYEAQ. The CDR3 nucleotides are TGTGCCAGCTCCCGGGACAGAAGCTACGAGCAGTACTTC. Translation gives CASSRDRSYEQYF.

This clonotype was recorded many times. The CDR3 spells CSAGDRLAGSTDTQYF. CDR3 nucleotide sequence: TGCAGTGCTGGGGATCGGCTAGCGGGGAGTACAGATACGCAGTATTTT. The chain has TRBV20-1 and TRBJ2-3; 9 nucleotides line up with TRBD2. The germline V gene has CDR1 DFQATT and CDR2 SNEGSKA (reference sequence). The CDR3 is 16 residues long. The J segment lost 3 bases and the V segment lost 5 bases, leaving 12 bases of the junction unmatched.

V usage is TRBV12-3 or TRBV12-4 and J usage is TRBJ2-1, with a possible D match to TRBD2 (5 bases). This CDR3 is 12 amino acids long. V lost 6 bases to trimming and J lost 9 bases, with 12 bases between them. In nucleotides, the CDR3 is TGTGCCAGCAGAGACCTAGCCACTGAGCAGTTCTTC. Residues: CASRDLATEQFF.

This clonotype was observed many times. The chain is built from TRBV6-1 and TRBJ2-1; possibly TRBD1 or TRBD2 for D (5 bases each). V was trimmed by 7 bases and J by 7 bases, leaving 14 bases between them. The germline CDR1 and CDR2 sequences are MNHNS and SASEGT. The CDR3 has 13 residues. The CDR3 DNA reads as TGTGCCAGCAAGTTCCCCTGGGGGAATGAGCAGTTCTTC. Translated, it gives CASKFPWGNEQFF.

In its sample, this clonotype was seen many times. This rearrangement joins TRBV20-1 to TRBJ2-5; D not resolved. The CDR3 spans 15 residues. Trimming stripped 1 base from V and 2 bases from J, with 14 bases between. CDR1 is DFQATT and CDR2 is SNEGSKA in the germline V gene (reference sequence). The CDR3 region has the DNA TGCAGTGCTAGAGTTTTCGGCAGGCAACAAGAGACCCAGTACTTC. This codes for CSARVFGRQQETQYF.

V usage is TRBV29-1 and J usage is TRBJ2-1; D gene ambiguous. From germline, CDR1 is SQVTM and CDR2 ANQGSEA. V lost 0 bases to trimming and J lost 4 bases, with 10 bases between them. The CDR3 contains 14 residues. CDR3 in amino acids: CSVEDRSVYNEQFF. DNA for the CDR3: TGCAGCGTTGAAGATAGGTCGGTATACAATGAGCAGTTCTTC.

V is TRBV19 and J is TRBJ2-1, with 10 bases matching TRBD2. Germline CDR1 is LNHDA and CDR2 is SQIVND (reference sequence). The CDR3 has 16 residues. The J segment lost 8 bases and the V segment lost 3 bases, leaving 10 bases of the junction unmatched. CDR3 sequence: CASSISGLAAGDEQFF. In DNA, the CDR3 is TGTGCCAGTAGTATTAGCGGACTAGCGGCCGGGGATGAGCAGTTCTTC.

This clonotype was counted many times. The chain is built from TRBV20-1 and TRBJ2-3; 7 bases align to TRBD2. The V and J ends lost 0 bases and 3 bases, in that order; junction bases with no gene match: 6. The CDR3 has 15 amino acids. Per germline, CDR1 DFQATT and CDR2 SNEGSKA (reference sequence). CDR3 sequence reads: CSARDSGRGTDTQYF. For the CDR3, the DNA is TGCAGTGCTAGAGATTCCGGGCGGGGGACAGATACGCAGTATTTT.

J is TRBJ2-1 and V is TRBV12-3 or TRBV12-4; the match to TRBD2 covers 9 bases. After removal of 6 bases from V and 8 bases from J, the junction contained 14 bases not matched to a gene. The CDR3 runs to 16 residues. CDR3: CASRNGPGRGGDEQFF. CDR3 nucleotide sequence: TGTGCCAGCAGAAATGGCCCTGGGCGGGGGGGCGATGAGCAGTTCTTC.

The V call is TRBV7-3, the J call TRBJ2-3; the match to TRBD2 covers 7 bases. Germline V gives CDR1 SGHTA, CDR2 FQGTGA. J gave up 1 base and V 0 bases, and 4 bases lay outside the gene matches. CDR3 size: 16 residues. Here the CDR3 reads CASSLTGDYRTDTQYF. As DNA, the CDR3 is TGTGCCAGCAGCTTAACGGGGGACTACCGCACAGATACGCAGTATTTT. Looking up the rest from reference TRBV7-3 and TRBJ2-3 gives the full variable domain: GAGVSQTPSNKVTEKGKYVELRCDPISGHTALYWYRQSLGQGPEFLIYFQGTGAADDSGLPNDRFFAVRPEGSVSTLKIQRTERGDSAVYLCASSLTGDYRTDTQYFGPGTRLTVL.